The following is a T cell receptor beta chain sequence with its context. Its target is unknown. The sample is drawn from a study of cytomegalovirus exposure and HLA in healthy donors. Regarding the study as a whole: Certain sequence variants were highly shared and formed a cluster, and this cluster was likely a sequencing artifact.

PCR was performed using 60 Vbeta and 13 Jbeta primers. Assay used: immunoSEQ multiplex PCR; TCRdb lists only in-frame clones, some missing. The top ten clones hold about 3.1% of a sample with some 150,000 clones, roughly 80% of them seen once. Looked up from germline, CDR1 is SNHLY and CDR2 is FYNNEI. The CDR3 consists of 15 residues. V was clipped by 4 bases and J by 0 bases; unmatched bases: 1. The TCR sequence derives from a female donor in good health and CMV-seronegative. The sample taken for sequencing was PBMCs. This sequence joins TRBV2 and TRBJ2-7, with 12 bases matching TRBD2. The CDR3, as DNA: TGTGCCAGCAGTGGGACTAGCGGGAACTCCTACGAGCAGTACTTC. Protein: CASSGTSGNSYEQYF. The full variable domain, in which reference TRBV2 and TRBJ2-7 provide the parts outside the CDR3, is EPEVTQTPSHQVTQMGQEVILRCVPISNHLYFYWYRQILGQKVEFLVSFYNNEISEKSEIFDDQFSVERPDGSNFTLKIRSTKLEDSAMYFCASSGTSGNSYEQYFGPGTRLTVT.